These 15 T cell receptor beta chains came from one sample sequenced in a study of identifying expanded T cells in peripheral blood. Assay: immunoSEQ multiplex PCR; the TCRdb copy retains only in-frame clones and omits some. The table includes under 85,000 clones, around 84% detected once. Sequencing used blood. These receptors were collected from a person aged 18 to 75 in good health.

The V call is TRBV28, the J call TRBJ1-3; tentatively, D is TRBD1 (6 bases). Germline CDR1 reads MDHEN; CDR2 reads SYDVKM. CDR3 length equals 15 residues. V was pared by 5 bases and J by 0 bases, with 11 bases between. The DNA of the CDR3 is TGTGCCAGCAGTCTAGGGGGGAACTCTGGAAACACCATATATTTT. Protein product: CASSLGGNSGNTIYF.

The chain links TRBV15 to TRBJ2-2; D remains unclear. This CDR3 region has 17 residues. The germline CDR1 and CDR2 sequences are LNHNV and YYDKDF (reference sequence). V gave up 0 bases and J gave up 0 bases, with 11 bases separating them. CDR3 in amino acids: CATSRDRQFSNTGELFF. The CDR3 coding sequence is TGTGCCACCAGCAGAGATCGTCAGTTTTCGAACACCGGGGAGCTGTTTTTT.

The genes are TRBV5-1 and TRBJ2-3; TRBD1 is a possible D gene (6 bases). This CDR3 has 19 residues. Trimming shortened V by 6 bases and J by 2 bases, and 28 bases separated the two germline ends. From germline, CDR1 is SGHRS and CDR2 YFSETQ. CDR3: CASKRDLYLIQGSTDTQYF. DNA for the CDR3: TGCGCCAGCAAAAGGGACCTTTACCTAATACAGGGATCCACAGATACGCAGTATTTT.

The V and J genes are TRBV4-3 and TRBJ1-5; D is perhaps TRBD1 (5 bases). CDR1 and CDR2 from the germline V gene are LGHNA and YSLEER. CDR3 size: 16 residues. Trimming pared 0 bases from V and 3 bases from J, leaving 12 bases between. This CDR3 is CASSQEMWDVNQPQHF. DNA of the CDR3: TGCGCCAGCAGCCAAGAGATGTGGGACGTCAATCAGCCCCAGCATTTT.

The J gene is TRBJ2-1, the V gene TRBV7-6, with 8 bases identical to TRBD2. V trimming: 2 bases; J trimming: 9 bases; junction bases outside the gene matches: 6. Germline V gives CDR1 SGHVS, CDR2 FNYEAQ. This CDR3 is 14 amino acids long. In nucleotides, the CDR3 is TGTGCCAGCAGCTTACGGGAGGGCTTCAGTGAGCAGTTCTTC. It yields the protein CASSLREGFSEQFF.

The gene calls are TRBV30 and TRBJ2-5; D may be TRBD1 (5 bases). Germline V CDR1 and CDR2: GTSNPN, SVGIG (reference sequence). V lost 2 bases, J lost 4 bases, and 14 bases lay in between. The CDR3 has 14 amino acids. The CDR3 bases are TGTGCCTGGAGTATTAGCAGGGTTAGAGAGACCCAGTACTTC. Residues: CAWSISRVRETQYF. The complete variable domain, with remaining parts taken from reference TRBV30 and TRBJ2-5, reads SQTIHQWPATLVQPVGSPLSLECTVEGTSNPNLYWYRQAAGRGLQLLFYSVGIGQISSEVPQNLSASRPQDRQFILSSKKLLLSDSGFYLCAWSISRVRETQYFGPGTRLLVL.

The rearrangement joins TRBV4-3 to TRBJ2-7; 12 bases are shared with TRBD2. CDR1 and CDR2 from the germline V gene are LGHNA and YSLEER. The ends lost 3 bases at V and 2 bases at J; junction bases unmatched: 17. CDR3 length equals 20 residues. The chain's CDR3 is CASSQTLRTPGLAGTYEQYF. The CDR3 coding sequence is TGCGCCAGCAGCCAGACGCTCCGGACACCTGGACTAGCGGGGACCTACGAGCAGTACTTC.

The genes are TRBV6-6 and TRBJ2-7, with 8 bases fitting TRBD1. The V segment lost 6 bases and the J segment 2 bases; nucleotides outside the gene matches: 3. CDR1 is MNHNY and CDR2 is SVGAGI in the germline V gene (reference sequence). The CDR3 sequence is 13 residues long. The CDR3 loop is CASRQGGAYEQYF. In nucleotides, the CDR3 is TGTGCCAGCAGACAGGGGGGAGCCTACGAGCAGTACTTC.

The genes are TRBV18 and TRBJ2-2; 7 nucleotides line up with TRBD1. This CDR3 has 16 amino acids. The germline CDR1 and CDR2 sequences are KGHSH and LQKENI. Trimming cost V 6 bases and J 1 base; bases outside gene matches: 8. CDR3 in amino acids: CASSRRGTENTGELFF. Here the CDR3 DNA reads TGTGCCAGCTCCCGAAGAGGGACAGAGAACACCGGGGAGCTGTTTTTT.

The chain is built from TRBV4-3 and TRBJ1-3, with D perhaps TRBD1 (5 bases). CDR1 and CDR2 from the germline V gene are LGHNA and YSLEER. This CDR3 has 17 amino acids. Trimming left V 0 bases short and J 0 bases short, with 12 bases between. CDR3 residues: CASSQDAGRNSGNTIYF. CDR3 coding DNA: TGCGCCAGCAGCCAAGATGCGGGACGGAACTCTGGAAACACCATATATTTT.

The chain combines TRBV20-1 with TRBJ2-1, with D possibly TRBD2 on 6 matching bases. Germline V gene data show CDR1 as DFQATT and CDR2 as SNEGSKA (reference sequence). Trimming stripped 5 bases from V and 10 bases from J, with 12 bases between. The length of the CDR3 is 11 residues. The CDR3 nucleotides read TGCAGTGCTCCCATTCGGGGGGAGCAGTTCTTC. Its translation is CSAPIRGEQFF.

This rearrangement joins TRBV7-2 to TRBJ1-2; TRBD1 is a possible D gene (5 bases). Per germline, CDR1 SGHTA and CDR2 FQGNSA. The CDR3 runs to 14 residues. V lost 9 bases to trimming and J lost 8 bases, with 22 bases between them. The CDR3 is CASLGSGILVGYTF. The CDR3 DNA is TGTGCCAGTTTGGGTTCAGGGATCTTAGTGGGCTACACCTTC. The variable domain in full, completed from reference TRBV7-2 and TRBJ1-2, reads GAGVSQSPSNKVTEKGKDVELRCDPISGHTALYWYRQSLGQGLEFLIYFQGNSAPDKSGLPSDRFSAERTGGSVSTLTIQRTQQEDSAVYLCASLGSGILVGYTFGSGTRLTVV.

The chain combines TRBV2 with TRBJ1-5, with a possible D match to TRBD1 (5 bases). The CDR3 is 16 residues long. Germline assignment: CDR1 SNHLY and CDR2 FYNNEI. Between the trimmed V and J ends, which lost 3 bases and 0 bases, there was a span of 12 bases. The chain's CDR3 is CASSDKGPYSNQPQHF. The CDR3 region has the DNA TGTGCCAGCAGTGATAAGGGGCCATATAGCAATCAGCCCCAGCATTTT. Filled out from reference TRBV2 and TRBJ1-5, the complete variable domain reads EPEVTQTPSHQVTQMGQEVILRCVPISNHLYFYWYRQILGQKVEFLVSFYNNEISEKSEIFDDQFSVERPDGSNFTLKIRSTKLEDSAMYFCASSDKGPYSNQPQHFGDGTRLSIL.

The rearrangement links TRBV7-3 to TRBJ1-2; TRBD1 might be the D (6 bases). V dropped 5 bases and J dropped 1 base, with 11 bases sitting between them. The germline V gene encodes CDR1 SGHTA and CDR2 FQGTGA. The CDR3 loop spans 14 amino acids. This CDR3 is CASSPRTVNYGYTF. The CDR3 region has the DNA TGTGCCAGCAGCCCAAGGACAGTTAACTATGGCTACACCTTC.

The chain has TRBV5-4 and TRBJ1-4, with D possibly matching TRBD1 (5 bases). The CDR3 spans 13 residues. V lost 5 bases and J lost 6, with 11 bases in between. The germline V gene has CDR1 SGHNT and CDR2 YYREEE (reference sequence). The DNA for the CDR3 is TGTGCCAGCAGAACAGACAGCCATGAAAAACTGTTTTTT. Its protein is CASRTDSHEKLFF.